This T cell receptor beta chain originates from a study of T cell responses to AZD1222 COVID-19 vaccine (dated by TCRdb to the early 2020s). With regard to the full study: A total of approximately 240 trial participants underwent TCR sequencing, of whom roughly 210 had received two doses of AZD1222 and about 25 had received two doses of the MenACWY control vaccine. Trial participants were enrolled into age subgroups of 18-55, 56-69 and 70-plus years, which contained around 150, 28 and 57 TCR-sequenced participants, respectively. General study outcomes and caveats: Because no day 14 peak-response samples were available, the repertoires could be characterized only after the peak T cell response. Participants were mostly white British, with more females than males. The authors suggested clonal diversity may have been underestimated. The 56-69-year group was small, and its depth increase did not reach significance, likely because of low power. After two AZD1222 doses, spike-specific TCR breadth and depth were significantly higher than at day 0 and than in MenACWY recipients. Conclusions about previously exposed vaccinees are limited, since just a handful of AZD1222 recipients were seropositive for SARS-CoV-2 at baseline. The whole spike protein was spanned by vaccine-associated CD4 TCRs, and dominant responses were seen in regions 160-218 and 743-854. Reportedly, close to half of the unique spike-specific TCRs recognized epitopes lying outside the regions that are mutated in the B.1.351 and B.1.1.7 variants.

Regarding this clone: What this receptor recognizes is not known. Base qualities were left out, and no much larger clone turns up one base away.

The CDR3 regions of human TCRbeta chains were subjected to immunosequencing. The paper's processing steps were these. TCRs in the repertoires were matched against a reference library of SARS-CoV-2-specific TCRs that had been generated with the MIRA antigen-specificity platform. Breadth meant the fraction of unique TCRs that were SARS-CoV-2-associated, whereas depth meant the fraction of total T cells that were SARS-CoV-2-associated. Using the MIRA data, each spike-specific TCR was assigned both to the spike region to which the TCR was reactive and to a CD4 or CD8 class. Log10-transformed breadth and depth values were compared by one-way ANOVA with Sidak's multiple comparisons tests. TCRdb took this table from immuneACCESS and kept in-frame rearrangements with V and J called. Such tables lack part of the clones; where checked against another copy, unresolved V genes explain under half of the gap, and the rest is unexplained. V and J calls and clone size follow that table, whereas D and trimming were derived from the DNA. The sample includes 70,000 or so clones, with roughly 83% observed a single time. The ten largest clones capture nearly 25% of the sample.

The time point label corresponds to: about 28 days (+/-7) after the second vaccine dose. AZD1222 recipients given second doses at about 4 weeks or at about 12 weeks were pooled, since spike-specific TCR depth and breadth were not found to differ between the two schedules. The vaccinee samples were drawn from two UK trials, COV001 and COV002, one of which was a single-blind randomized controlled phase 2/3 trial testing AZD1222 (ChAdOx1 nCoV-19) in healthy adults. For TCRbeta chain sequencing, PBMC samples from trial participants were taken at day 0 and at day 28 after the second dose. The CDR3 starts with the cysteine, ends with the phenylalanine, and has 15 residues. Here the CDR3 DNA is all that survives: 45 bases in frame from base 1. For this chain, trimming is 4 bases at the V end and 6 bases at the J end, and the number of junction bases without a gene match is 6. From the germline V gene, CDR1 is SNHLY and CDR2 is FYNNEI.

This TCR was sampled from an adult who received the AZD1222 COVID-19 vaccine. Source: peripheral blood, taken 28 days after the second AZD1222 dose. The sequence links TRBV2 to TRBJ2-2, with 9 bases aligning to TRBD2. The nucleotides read TGTGCCAGCAGTGGGGCGGGAGGGTCGGCCGGGGAGCTGTTTTTT. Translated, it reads CASSGAGGSAGELFF.